This T cell receptor (beta chain) comes out of a study of CD8 T cells in ankylosing spondylitis. The CDR3 runs 16 residues. With 4 bases clipped from V and 0 bases from J, the junction kept 9 bases outside the gene matches. Germline V gives CDR1 SGDLS, CDR2 YYNGEE. TCRdb re-called the 5' RACE reads with MiXCR, one entry per CDR3 protein. The repertoire holds roughly 42,000 distinct CDR3 sequences, with approximately 2.6% as singletons. This clonotype has at least ten counts. Antigen unknown. Study conclusions and caveats: In reactive arthritis synovial fluid and blood, some motif variants had been reported before. It appeared that ankylosing spondylitis blood was characterized by a TCR beta motif of several highly homologous variants.

Input material: blood, either unsorted or a sorted T cell fraction (not recorded which). The chain recombines TRBV9 with TRBJ2-7, with 8 positions matching TRBD2. The clonotype was recovered from a male donor with ankylosing spondylitis or in good health (not recorded which). CDR3 protein: CASSLSLAGPSYEQYF. CDR3 DNA sequence: TGTGCCAGCAGCCTCAGTTTAGCGGGGCCCTCCTACGAGCAGTACTTC.